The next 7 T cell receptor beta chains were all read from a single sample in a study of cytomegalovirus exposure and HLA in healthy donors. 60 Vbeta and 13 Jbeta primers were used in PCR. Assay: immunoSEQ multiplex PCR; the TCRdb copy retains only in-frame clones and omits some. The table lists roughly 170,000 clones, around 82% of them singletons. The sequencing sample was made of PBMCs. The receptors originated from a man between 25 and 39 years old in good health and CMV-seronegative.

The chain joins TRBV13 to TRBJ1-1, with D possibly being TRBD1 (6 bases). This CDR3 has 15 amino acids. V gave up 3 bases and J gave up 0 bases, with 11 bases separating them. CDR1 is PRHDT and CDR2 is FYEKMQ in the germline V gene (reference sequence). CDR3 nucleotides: TGTGCCAGCAGCTTCAGGGGAGGGGTGAACACTGAAGCTTTCTTT. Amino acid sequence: CASSFRGGVNTEAFF.

CDR3 nucleotides: TGCGCCAGCAGCCTCATGGCTAGCGGGCTCTATGAGCAGTTCTTC. This codes for CASSLMASGLYEQFF. The chain uses TRBV5-1 and TRBJ2-1; TRBD2 agrees at 8 bases. This CDR3 has 15 residues. Germline loops: CDR1 SGHRS, CDR2 YFSETQ. The ends lost 4 bases at V and 8 bases at J; junction bases unmatched: 11.

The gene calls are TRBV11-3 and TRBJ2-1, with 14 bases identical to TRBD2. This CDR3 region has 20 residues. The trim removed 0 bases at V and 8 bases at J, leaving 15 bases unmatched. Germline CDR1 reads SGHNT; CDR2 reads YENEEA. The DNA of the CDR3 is TGTGCCAGCAGCTTAGATTATCCAGCGCCCGGGACTAGCGGGAGCGATGAGCAGTTCTTC. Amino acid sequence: CASSLDYPAPGTSGSDEQFF.

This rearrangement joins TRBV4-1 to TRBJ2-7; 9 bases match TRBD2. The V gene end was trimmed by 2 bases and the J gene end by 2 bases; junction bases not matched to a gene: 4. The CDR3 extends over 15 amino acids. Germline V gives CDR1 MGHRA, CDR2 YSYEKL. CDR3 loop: CASSQRLAAAYEQYF. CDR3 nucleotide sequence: TGCGCCAGCAGCCAAAGACTAGCGGCTGCCTACGAGCAGTACTTC.

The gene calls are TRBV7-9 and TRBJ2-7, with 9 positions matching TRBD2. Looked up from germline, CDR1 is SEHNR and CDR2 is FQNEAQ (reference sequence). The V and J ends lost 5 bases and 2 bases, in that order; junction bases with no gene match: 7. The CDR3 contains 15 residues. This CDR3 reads CASSPPASGAYEQYF. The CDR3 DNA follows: TGTGCCAGCAGCCCCCCGGCTAGCGGGGCCTACGAGCAGTACTTC.

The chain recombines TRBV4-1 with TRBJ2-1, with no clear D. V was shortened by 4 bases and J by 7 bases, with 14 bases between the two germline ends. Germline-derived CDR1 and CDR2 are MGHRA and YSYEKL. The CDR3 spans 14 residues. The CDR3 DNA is TGCGCCAGCAGCCCCCTATTACCCTGGAATGAGCAGTTCTTC. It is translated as CASSPLLPWNEQFF.

CDR3 sequence (DNA): TGTGCCAGCAGCTTTCGACAGCGGGCCGGGGAGCTGTTTTTT. The encoded protein is CASSFRQRAGELFF. The chain couples TRBV5-8 to TRBJ2-2; D is perhaps TRBD2 (6 bases). CDR1 is SGHTS and CDR2 is YDEGEE in the germline V gene. Trimming took off 2 bases at V and 6 bases at J, with 11 bases between the two ends. The CDR3 contains 14 residues.